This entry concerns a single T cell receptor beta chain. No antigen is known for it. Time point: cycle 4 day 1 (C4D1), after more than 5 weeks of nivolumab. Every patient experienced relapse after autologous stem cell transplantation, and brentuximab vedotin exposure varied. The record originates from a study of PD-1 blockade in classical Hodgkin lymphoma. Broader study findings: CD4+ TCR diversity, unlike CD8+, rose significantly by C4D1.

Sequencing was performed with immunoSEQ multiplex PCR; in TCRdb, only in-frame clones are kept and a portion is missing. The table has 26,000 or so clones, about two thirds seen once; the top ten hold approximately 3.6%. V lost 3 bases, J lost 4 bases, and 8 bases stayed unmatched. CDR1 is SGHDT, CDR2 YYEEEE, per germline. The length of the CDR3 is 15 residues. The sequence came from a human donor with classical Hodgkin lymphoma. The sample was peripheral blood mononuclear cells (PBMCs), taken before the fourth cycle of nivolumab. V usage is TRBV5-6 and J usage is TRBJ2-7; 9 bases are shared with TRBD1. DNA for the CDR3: TGTGCCAGCAGCTCCGTGACAGGGGGTGGTTACGAGCAGTACTTC. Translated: CASSSVTGGGYEQYF.